This T cell receptor beta chain appears in the sequencing data of a study of T cell responses to AZD1222 COVID-19 vaccine. Assay: immunoSEQ multiplex PCR; the TCRdb copy retains only in-frame clones and omits some. Here the sample spans fewer than 200,000 clones, roughly 89% being singletons. V lost 5 bases and J lost 6; bases outside the gene matches: 6. The CDR3 runs to 13 residues. Germline CDR1 GTSNPN, CDR2 SVGIG (reference sequence). This rearrangement joins TRBV30 to TRBJ1-5; 8 bases agree with TRBD1. This specimen was peripheral blood, taken on day 0 of AZD1222 vaccination. The sequence came from an adult in good health. CDR3 protein: CAWSGGPVQPQHF. The CDR3 DNA follows: TGTGCCTGGTCAGGGGGCCCGGTTCAGCCCCAGCATTTT.